This entry features one T cell receptor (beta chain) sequence. The data originate from a study of cytomegalovirus exposure and HLA in healthy donors. It was with 60 Vbeta and 13 Jbeta primers that the PCR ran. Clones were sequenced by immunoSEQ multiplex PCR, and TCRdb holds only the in-frame ones, with some missing. This repertoire includes approximately 77,000 clones. The clonotype originates from a man aged 30 to 39 in good health and CMV-seronegative. Material for sequencing was PBMCs.

CDR3 loop: CASSSWTGRTEAFF. The CDR3 region has the DNA TGTGCCAGTAGTTCATGGACAGGGCGCACTGAAGCTTTCTTT. The chain employs TRBV19 and TRBJ1-1, with 8 bases that match TRBD1. The CDR3 has 14 amino acids. V shed 5 bases, J shed 4 bases, and the junction held 6 bases outside the gene matches. CDR1 and CDR2 (germline): LNHDA, SQIVND (reference sequence).